These T cell receptor beta chains were read from a single sample in a study of cytomegalovirus exposure and HLA in healthy donors. Only in-frame clones appear in the TCRdb table, and some are missing; sequencing was by immunoSEQ multiplex PCR. The sample includes 120,000 to 150,000 clones, roughly a tenth seen only once; the top ten take approximately 1.8%. Sequenced sample: PBMCs. Receptor source: a male donor in good health and CMV-seronegative. The CDR3 runs from the conserved cysteine through the conserved F or W. D genes are given only for firm matches. Size values are once, few and many counts, or a class for expanded clones, and some rows have none.

clone_size j_call d_call v_call cdr3_aa cdr3_nt
NA TRBJ1-5 NA TRBV2 CASSEGGGGNQPQHF TGTGCCAGCAGTGAAGGGGGGGGTGGCAATCAGCCCCAGCATTTT
NA TRBJ1-1 TRBD1 TRBV19 CASSMSINRGKTEAFF TGTGCCAGTAGTATGTCCATTAACAGGGGAAAGACTGAAGCTTTCTTT
NA TRBJ1-1 NA TRBV19 CASTQPWTQGNPEAFF TGTGCCAGTACCCAACCGTGGACCCAGGGGAATCCAGAAGCTTTCTTT
NA TRBJ2-6 NA TRBV5-1 CASSLGANSGANVLTF TGCGCCAGCAGCTTAGGAGCCAACTCTGGGGCCAACGTCCTGACTTTC
NA TRBJ2-5 TRBD2 TRBV4-2 CASSPRGGQETQYF TGTGCCAGCAGCCCCCGGGGGGGGCAAGAGACCCAGTACTTC
few TRBJ2-7 NA TRBV5-4 CASSLEGRAGYEQYF TGTGCCAGCAGCTTGGAGGGCAGGGCCGGATACGAGCAGTACTTC
NA TRBJ1-2 NA TRBV30 CAWSVLGGYGYTF TGTGCCTGGAGTGTACTCGGGGGCTATGGCTACACCTTC
NA TRBJ2-1 TRBD2 TRBV7-2 CASSLRGEGRGRAPGEQFF TGTGCCAGCAGCTTAAGGGGGGAGGGTCGCGGGAGGGCCCCAGGGGAGCAGTTCTTC
few TRBJ1-4 NA TRBV5-6 CASSSTPGTSNEKLFF TGTGCCAGCAGTTCAACCCCCGGGACATCTAATGAAAAACTGTTTTTT
few TRBJ2-7 TRBD2 TRBV4-3 CASSQEFSGAGEQYF TGCGCCAGCAGCCAAGAGTTCTCGGGAGCGGGGGAGCAGTACTTC
NA TRBJ2-3 TRBD2 TRBV28 CASSGTSRTDTQYF TGTGCCAGCAGCGGGACTAGCCGGACAGATACGCAGTATTTT
NA TRBJ2-2 TRBD2 TRBV5-1 CASSLAGTTSGELFF TGCGCCAGCAGCTTGGCCGGGACTACATCTGGGGAGCTGTTTTTT
few TRBJ2-1 TRBD2 TRBV2 CATRTGAGGMDEQFF TGTGCCACCCGAACCGGGGCGGGAGGGATGGATGAGCAGTTCTTC
NA TRBJ1-1 TRBD1 TRBV10-2 CASSESGGKMGEAFF TGCGCCAGCAGTGAGTCAGGGGGCAAAATGGGTGAAGCTTTCTTT
few TRBJ1-4 TRBD1 TRBV7-9 CASSSPDREGEKLFF TGTGCCAGCAGCTCGCCGGACAGGGAAGGAGAAAAACTGTTTTTT
few TRBJ2-5 TRBD2 TRBV5-4 CASSVTSGFQETQYF TGTGCCAGCAGCGTGACTAGCGGCTTCCAAGAGACCCAGTACTTC
NA TRBJ1-2 NA TRBV7-9 CASSTRTANGYTF TGTGCCAGCAGCACCCGGACTGCAAATGGCTACACCTTC
NA TRBJ2-2 TRBD2 TRBV9 CASSVGGRNTGELFF TGTGCCAGCAGCGTAGGCGGGAGGAACACCGGGGAGCTGTTTTTT
NA TRBJ1-1 NA TRBV18 CASSPSFGASTEAFF TGTGCCAGCTCTCCCTCCTTTGGGGCCAGCACTGAAGCTTTCTTT
NA TRBJ2-3 TRBD2 TRBV4-1 CASSNLGLAVTDTQYF TGCGCCAGCAGCAATTTGGGACTAGCGGTCACAGATACGCAGTATTTT
few TRBJ1-6 TRBD1 TRBV28 CASSLAGTGDSPLHF TGTGCCAGCAGTTTAGCCGGGACAGGAGATTCACCCCTCCACTTT
NA TRBJ2-7 TRBD2 TRBV27 CASSFNGRNYEQYF TGTGCCAGCAGTTTTAACGGGAGGAACTACGAGCAGTACTTC
NA TRBJ2-1 TRBD1 TRBV9 CASSVSPGQGTPYNEQFF TGTGCCAGCAGCGTTTCCCCTGGACAGGGAACGCCCTACAATGAGCAGTTCTTC
few TRBJ2-7 TRBD1 TRBV7-9 CASSSTGIDFYEQYF TGTGCCAGCAGCTCGACAGGGATAGACTTCTACGAGCAGTACTTC
few TRBJ2-7 TRBD1 TRBV2 CASSFRQGAGEQYF TGTGCCAGCAGTTTCAGACAGGGGGCGGGCGAGCAGTACTTC
NA TRBJ2-7 TRBD1 TRBV4-3 CASSQVRSRGHHEQYF TGCGCCAGCAGCCAAGTAAGGTCCAGGGGGCATCACGAGCAGTACTTC
few TRBJ2-1 TRBD2 TRBV13 CASSPRTSGIYNEQFF TGTGCCAGCAGCCCTCGGACTAGCGGGATCTACAATGAGCAGTTCTTC
NA TRBJ2-1 TRBD2 TRBV4-3 CASSFGTSGHSLQQFF TGCGCCAGCAGCTTCGGGACTAGCGGCCATTCGTTGCAGCAGTTCTTC
NA TRBJ2-7 TRBD2 TRBV7-2 CASESGSTYEQYF TGTGCCAGCGAGAGCGGGAGTACCTACGAGCAGTACTTC
NA TRBJ2-7 NA TRBV5-1 CASSDPDSYEQYF TGCGCCAGCAGCGACCCGGACAGCTACGAGCAGTACTTC
NA TRBJ1-4 TRBD1 TRBV6-6 CASSRDRGTEKLFF TGTGCCAGCAGCCGGGACAGGGGAACTGAAAAACTGTTTTTT
NA TRBJ2-1 TRBD2 TRBV27 CASSWGGVNEQFF TGTGCCAGCAGTTGGGGGGGGGTCAATGAGCAGTTCTTC
NA TRBJ1-1 TRBD1 TRBV6-6 CASSSTGGGTEAFF TGTGCCAGCAGCTCGACAGGGGGAGGCACTGAAGCTTTCTTT
few TRBJ2-1 TRBD2 TRBV29-1 CSVRRVAGLLNEQFF TGCAGCGTCCGCAGGGTAGCGGGCTTGTTGAATGAGCAGTTCTTC
few TRBJ2-1 TRBD2 TRBV14 CASSFSGGRADEQFF TGTGCCAGCAGTTTTTCGGGCGGGAGGGCCGATGAGCAGTTCTTC
few TRBJ2-1 TRBD2 TRBV9 CASSVETSGKNEQFF TGTGCCAGCAGCGTAGAAACTAGCGGAAAGAATGAGCAGTTCTTC
NA TRBJ2-3 NA TRBV6-4 CASSEAFTDTQYF TGTGCCAGCAGTGAGGCCTTCACAGATACGCAGTATTTT
few TRBJ2-7 TRBD2 TRBV6-1 CASRSTTGGEQYF TGTGCCAGCAGGTCTACAACGGGAGGCGAGCAGTACTTC
few TRBJ1-5 NA TRBV4-2 CASSQDRDQPQHF TGTGCCAGCAGCCAAGATCGCGATCAGCCCCAGCATTTT
NA TRBJ2-3 NA TRBV29-1 CSAVGAEGTDTQYF TGCAGCGCCGTGGGGGCCGAGGGCACAGATACGCAGTATTTT
NA TRBJ1-1 TRBD1 TRBV5-1 CASSPIGTGGTEAFF TGCGCCAGCAGCCCTATCGGGACAGGGGGGACTGAAGCTTTCTTT
few TRBJ1-1 NA TRBV6-5 CASRGGRVAFF TGTGCCAGCAGGGGGGGACGGGTAGCTTTCTTT
NA TRBJ1-5 NA TRBV2 CASSGEGISPQHF TGTGCCAGCAGTGGTGAGGGCATCAGCCCCCAGCATTTT
few TRBJ2-3 NA TRBV11-1 CASRGHLSTDTQYF TGTGCCAGCAGGGGACACCTCAGCACAGATACGCAGTATTTT
NA TRBJ2-7 NA TRBV2 CASSFDLGWRDYEQYF TGTGCCAGCAGTTTCGATTTGGGGTGGAGGGACTACGAGCAGTACTTC
few TRBJ1-1 NA TRBV7-2 CASSTRTVWGLNTEAFF TGTGCCAGCAGCACTCGGACAGTCTGGGGTTTGAACACTGAAGCTTTCTTT
few TRBJ1-4 TRBD1 TRBV28 CASSSLTGGGEKLFF TGTGCCAGCAGCTCCCTCACAGGGGGCGGTGAAAAACTGTTTTTT
few TRBJ2-7 TRBD1 TRBV9 CASSVALSGQGYEQYF TGTGCCAGCAGCGTAGCATTAAGCGGACAGGGCTACGAGCAGTACTTC
few TRBJ2-1 TRBD2 TRBV9 CASSVASGERGYNEQFF TGTGCCAGCAGCGTAGCATCTGGGGAGCGGGGCTACAATGAGCAGTTCTTC
NA TRBJ2-1 TRBD2 TRBV6-6 CASSYLGLADNEQFF TGTGCCAGCAGTTACTTGGGACTAGCCGACAATGAGCAGTTCTTC
few TRBJ2-7 TRBD1 TRBV5-3 CARSLTGTESSYEQYF TGTGCCAGAAGCTTGACCGGGACAGAGAGCTCCTACGAGCAGTACTTC
few TRBJ2-7 TRBD1 TRBV13 CASSPPTGSTYEQYF TGTGCCAGCAGCCCGCCGACAGGGTCAACCTACGAGCAGTACTTC
NA TRBJ2-1 TRBD2 TRBV7-9 CASSFSGSSRDEQFF TGTGCCAGCAGCTTTAGCGGGAGTAGTAGGGATGAGCAGTTCTTC
NA TRBJ2-7 TRBD2 TRBV7-2 CASSRTSGAKYEQYF TGTGCCAGCAGCCGTACTAGCGGGGCGAAATACGAGCAGTACTTC